This T cell receptor beta chain was observed in a study of regulatory T cells in long-lasting Graves disease. There are many counts of this clonotype. Investigators prepared the TCR beta libraries by applying iRepertoire HTBI primers and Arm-PCR of CDR3 regions. TCRdb analysed the multiplex PCR reads with MiXCR anew, one entry per CDR3 protein. The repertoire holds some 330,000 distinct CDR3 sequences, 20% to 25% seen once, with about 29% in the top ten. Indicated time point: persistent/refractory GD, antithyroid drugs over 5 years with positive TRAb. RNA isolated from PBMCs was used to make the TCR library. Trimming cost V 6 bases and J 4 bases; bases outside gene matches: 14. The CDR3 covers 17 residues. Germline CDR1 MDHEN, CDR2 SYDVKM.

Sequences were derived from peripheral blood mononuclear cells (PBMCs), sampled when the disease was refractory, from a patient treated with antithyroid drugs. The chain combines TRBV28 with TRBJ1-1, with 10 bases aligning to TRBD1. This TCR was sampled from a woman in her forties with Graves disease. CDR3 nucleotides: TGTGCCAGCAGCTCCCGGGACAGGGGCCTTCGCGGCACTGAAGCTTTCTTT. Encoded protein: CASSSRDRGLRGTEAFF.